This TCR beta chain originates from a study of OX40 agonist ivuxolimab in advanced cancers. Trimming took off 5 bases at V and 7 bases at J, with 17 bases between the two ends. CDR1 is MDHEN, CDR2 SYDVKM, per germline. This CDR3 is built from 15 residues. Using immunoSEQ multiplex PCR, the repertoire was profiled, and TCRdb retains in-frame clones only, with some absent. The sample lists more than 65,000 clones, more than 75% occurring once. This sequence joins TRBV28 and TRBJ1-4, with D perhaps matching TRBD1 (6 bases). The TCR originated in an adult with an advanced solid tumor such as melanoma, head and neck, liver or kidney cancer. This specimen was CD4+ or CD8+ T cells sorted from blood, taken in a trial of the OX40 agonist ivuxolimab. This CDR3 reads CASSPPRGHGEKLFF. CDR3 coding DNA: TGTGCCAGCAGTCCTCCCCGGGGACACGGTGAAAAACTGTTTTTT.